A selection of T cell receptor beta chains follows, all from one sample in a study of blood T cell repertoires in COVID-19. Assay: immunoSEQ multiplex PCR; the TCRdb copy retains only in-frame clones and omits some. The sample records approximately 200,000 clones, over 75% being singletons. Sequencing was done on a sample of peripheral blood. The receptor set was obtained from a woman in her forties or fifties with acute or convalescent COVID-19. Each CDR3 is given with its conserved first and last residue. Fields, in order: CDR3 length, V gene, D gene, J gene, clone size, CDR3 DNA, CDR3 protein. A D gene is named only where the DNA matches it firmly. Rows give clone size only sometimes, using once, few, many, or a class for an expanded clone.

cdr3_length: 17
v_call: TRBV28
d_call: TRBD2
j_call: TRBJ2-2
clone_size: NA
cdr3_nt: TGTGCCAGCAGTGGGACTAGCGGGGTAATTGACACCGGGGAGCTGTTTTTT
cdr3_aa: CASSGTSGVIDTGELFF

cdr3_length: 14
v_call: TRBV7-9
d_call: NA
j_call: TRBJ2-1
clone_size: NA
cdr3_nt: TGTGCCAGCAGCTTAGCGAGACAGCACAATGAGCAGTTCTTC
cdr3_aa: CASSLARQHNEQFF

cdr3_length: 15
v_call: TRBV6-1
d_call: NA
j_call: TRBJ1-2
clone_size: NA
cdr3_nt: TGTGCCAGCAGTTCCCCCCCCGACAGGAAGTATGGCTACACCTTC
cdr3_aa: CASSSPPDRKYGYTF

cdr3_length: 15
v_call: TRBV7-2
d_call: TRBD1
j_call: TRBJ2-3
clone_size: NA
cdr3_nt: TGTGCCAGCAGCTTAAGGGGGCAAGTAGGAGATACGCAGTATTTT
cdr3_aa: CASSLRGQVGDTQYF

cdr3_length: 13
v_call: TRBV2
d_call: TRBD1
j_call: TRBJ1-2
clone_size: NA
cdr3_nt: TGTGCCAGCAGTAAACAGGGGATAACTGGCTACACCTTC
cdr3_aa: CASSKQGITGYTF

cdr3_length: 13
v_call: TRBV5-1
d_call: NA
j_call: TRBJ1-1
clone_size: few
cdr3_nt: TGCGCCAGCAGCTCGGGACTAAGGCTGGAGGCTTTCTTT
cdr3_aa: CASSSGLRLEAFF

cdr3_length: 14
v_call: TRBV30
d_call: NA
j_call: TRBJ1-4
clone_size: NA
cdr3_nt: TGTGCCTGGAGTCGGGGGGGCAGGGGTGAAAAACTGTTTTTT
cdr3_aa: CAWSRGGRGEKLFF

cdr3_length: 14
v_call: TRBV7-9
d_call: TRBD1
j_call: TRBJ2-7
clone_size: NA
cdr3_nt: TGTGCCAGTGGCCCGGACAGGGAGACCTACGAGCAGTACTTC
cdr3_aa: CASGPDRETYEQYF

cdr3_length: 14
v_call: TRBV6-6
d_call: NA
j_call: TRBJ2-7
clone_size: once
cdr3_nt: TGTGCCAGCAGTTACCCGGGGTCGGGGTGGGAGCAGTACTTC
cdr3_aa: CASSYPGSGWEQYF

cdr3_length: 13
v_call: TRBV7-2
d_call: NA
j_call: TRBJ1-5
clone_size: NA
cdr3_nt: TGTGCCAGCAGCTTAGGGGCCCTTAATCCCCAGCATTTT
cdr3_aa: CASSLGALNPQHF

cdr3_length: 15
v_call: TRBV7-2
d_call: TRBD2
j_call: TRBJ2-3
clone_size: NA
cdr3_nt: TGTGCCAGCAGGGGGGAGCGGGGGGGCACAGATACGCAGTATTTT
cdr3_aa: CASRGERGGTDTQYF

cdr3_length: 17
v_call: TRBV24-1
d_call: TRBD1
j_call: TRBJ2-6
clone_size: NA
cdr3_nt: TGTGCCACCAGTGAGCGGACAGGTTACTCTGGGGCCAACGTCCTGACTTTC
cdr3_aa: CATSERTGYSGANVLTF

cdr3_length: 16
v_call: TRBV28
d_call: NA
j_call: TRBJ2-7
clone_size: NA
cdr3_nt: TGTGCCAGCAGTTTATACCGGGCAGGGCAAACCTACGAGCAGTACTTC
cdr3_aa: CASSLYRAGQTYEQYF

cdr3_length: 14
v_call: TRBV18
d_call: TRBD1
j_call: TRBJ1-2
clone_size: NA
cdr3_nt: TGTGCCAGCTCACTGGACAGGGGGGATCGTGGCTACACCTTC
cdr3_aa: CASSLDRGDRGYTF

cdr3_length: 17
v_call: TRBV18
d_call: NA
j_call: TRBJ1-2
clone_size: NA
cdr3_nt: TGTGCCAGCTCATTATTTACTTCGAGGTCCGATAACTATGGCTACACCTTC
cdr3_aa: CASSLFTSRSDNYGYTF

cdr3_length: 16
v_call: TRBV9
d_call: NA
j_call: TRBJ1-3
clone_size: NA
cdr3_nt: TGTGCCAGCAGCATGACACCCGGGGTGTCAGGAAACACCATATATTTT
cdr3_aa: CASSMTPGVSGNTIYF

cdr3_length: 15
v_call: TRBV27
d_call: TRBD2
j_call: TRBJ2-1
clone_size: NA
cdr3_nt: TGTGCCAGCAGTTTAACAGCGGGAGTCTACAATGAGCAGTTCTTC
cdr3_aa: CASSLTAGVYNEQFF

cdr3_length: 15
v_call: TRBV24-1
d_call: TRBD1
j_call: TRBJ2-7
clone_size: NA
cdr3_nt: TGTGCCACCAGTGATTGGACAGGGGGGACGTACGAGCAGTACTTC
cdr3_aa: CATSDWTGGTYEQYF

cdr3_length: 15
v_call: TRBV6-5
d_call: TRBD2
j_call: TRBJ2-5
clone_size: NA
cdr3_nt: TGTGCCAGCAGTTACTCGGGACTAGCTTCGGAGACCCAGTACTTC
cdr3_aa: CASSYSGLASETQYF

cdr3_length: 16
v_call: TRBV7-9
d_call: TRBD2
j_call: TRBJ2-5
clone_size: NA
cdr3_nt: TGTGCCAGCAGCTCAGGACTAGTGACAGTACAAGAGACCCAGTACTTC
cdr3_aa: CASSSGLVTVQETQYF

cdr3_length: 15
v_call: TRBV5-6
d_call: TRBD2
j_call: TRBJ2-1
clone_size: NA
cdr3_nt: TGTGCCAGCAGCTTGGAACTAGCGGGTTTCAATGAGCAGTTCTTC
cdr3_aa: CASSLELAGFNEQFF

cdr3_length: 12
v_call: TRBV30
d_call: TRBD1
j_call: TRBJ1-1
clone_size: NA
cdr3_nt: TGTGCCTGGGACAGGGGGAACACTGAAGCTTTCTTT
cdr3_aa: CAWDRGNTEAFF

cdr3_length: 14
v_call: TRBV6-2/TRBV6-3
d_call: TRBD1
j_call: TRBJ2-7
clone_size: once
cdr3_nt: TGTGCCAGCAGTCGACAGGGGAGCTCCTACGAGCAGTACTTC
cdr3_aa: CASSRQGSSYEQYF

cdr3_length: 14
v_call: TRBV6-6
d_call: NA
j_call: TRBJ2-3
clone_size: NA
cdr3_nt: TGTGCCAGCAGTTTGACAGATAGCACAGATACGCAGTATTTT
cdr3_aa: CASSLTDSTDTQYF

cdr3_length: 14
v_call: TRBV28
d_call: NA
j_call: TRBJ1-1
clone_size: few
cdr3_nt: TGTGCCAGCAGTTCACCCCCGACAGAAGTTGAAGCTTTCTTT
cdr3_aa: CASSSPPTEVEAFF

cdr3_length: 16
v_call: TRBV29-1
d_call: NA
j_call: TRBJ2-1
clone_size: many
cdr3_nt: TGCAGCGGAGCTACCGTAGCTAGCGCCAAGCACAATGAGCAGTTCTTC
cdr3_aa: CSGATVASAKHNEQFF

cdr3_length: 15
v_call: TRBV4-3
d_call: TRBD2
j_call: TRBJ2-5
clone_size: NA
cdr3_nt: TGCGCCAGCAGCCAAGATTTGCGGGAGCCCCAGACCCAGTACTTC
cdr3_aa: CASSQDLREPQTQYF

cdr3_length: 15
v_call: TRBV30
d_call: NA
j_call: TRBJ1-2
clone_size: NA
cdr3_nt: TGTGCCTGCCTAAGGTCCAGGGCTTCTAACTATGGCTACACCTTC
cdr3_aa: CACLRSRASNYGYTF

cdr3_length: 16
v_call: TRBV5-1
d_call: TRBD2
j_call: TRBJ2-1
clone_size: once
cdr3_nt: TGCGCCAGCAGCTTCCTAGCGGGAGTTAAAATGGGTGAGCAGTTCTTC
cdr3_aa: CASSFLAGVKMGEQFF

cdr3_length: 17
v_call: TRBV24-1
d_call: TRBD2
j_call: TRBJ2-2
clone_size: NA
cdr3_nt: TGTGCCACCAGTGATCCCGGGACTAGCGGTAACACCGGGGAGCTGTTTTTT
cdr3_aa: CATSDPGTSGNTGELFF

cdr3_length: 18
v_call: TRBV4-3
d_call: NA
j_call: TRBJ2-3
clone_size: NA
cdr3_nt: TGCGCCAGCAGCCAAGATAGATCGGCAGGGTGGGGCGCAGATACGCAGTATTTT
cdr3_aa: CASSQDRSAGWGADTQYF

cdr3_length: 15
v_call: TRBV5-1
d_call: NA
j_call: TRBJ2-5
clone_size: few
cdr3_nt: TGCGCCAGCAGCTTGGAAGCGGACCCCGGGGAGACCCAGTACTTC
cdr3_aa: CASSLEADPGETQYF

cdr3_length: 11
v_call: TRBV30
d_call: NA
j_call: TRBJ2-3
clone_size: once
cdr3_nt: TGTGCCTGGAGTAACAGGGTTACGCAGTATTTT
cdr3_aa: CAWSNRVTQYF

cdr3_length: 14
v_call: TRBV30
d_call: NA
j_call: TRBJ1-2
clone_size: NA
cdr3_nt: TGTGCCTGGAGTGGTTCGACAGGTCCCTATGGCTACACCTTC
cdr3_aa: CAWSGSTGPYGYTF

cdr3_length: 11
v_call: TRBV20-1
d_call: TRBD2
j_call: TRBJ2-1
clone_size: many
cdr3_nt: TGCAGTGCTACGGTGGGAGGGGTTAAGTTCTTC
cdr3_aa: CSATVGGVKFF

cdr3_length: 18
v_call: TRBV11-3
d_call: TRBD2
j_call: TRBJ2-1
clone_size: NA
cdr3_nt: TGTGCCAGCAGCTCCCGAACTAGCGGGATGTCCTCCTACAATGAGCAGTTCTTC
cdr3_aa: CASSSRTSGMSSYNEQFF

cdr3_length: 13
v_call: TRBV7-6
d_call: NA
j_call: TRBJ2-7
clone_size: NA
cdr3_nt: TGTGCCAGCAGCTTCTCCGGGGGTTACGAGCAGTACTTC
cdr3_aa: CASSFSGGYEQYF

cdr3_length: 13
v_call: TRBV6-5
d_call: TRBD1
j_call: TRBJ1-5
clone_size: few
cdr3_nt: TGTGCCAGCTGGGACAGGGTCAATCAGCCCCAGCATTTT
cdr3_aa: CASWDRVNQPQHF

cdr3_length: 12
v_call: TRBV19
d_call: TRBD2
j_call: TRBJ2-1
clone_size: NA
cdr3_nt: TGTGCCAGTATGGGGACTAGCAATGAGCAGTTCTTC
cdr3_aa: CASMGTSNEQFF

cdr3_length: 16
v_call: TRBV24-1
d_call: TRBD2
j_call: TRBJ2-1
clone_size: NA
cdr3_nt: TGTGCCACCAGTGACCCCGGGACTAGCGGATACAATGAGCAGTTCTTC
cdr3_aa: CATSDPGTSGYNEQFF